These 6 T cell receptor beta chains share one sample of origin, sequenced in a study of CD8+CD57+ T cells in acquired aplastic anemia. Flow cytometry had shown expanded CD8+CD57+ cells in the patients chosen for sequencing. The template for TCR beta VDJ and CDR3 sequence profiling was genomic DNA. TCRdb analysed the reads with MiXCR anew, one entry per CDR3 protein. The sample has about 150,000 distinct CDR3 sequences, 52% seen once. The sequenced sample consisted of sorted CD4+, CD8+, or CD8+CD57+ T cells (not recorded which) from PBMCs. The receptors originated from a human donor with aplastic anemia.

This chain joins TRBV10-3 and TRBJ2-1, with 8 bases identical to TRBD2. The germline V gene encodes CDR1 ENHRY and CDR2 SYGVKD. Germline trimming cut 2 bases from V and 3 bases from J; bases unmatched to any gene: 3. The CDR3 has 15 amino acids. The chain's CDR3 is CAISEILADYNEQFF. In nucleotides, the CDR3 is TGTGCCATCAGTGAGATACTAGCGGACTACAATGAGCAGTTCTTC.

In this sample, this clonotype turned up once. In DNA form, the CDR3 reads TGTGCCACAGGGGATATCCTCCTCACAGATACGCAGTATTTT. Translation gives CATGDILLTDTQYF. The rearrangement links TRBV2 to TRBJ2-3, with D maybe TRBD1 (6 bases). Germline V gives CDR1 SNHLY, CDR2 FYNNEI. Between the trimmed V and J ends, which lost 10 bases and 2 bases, there was a span of 16 bases. The CDR3 runs to 14 residues.

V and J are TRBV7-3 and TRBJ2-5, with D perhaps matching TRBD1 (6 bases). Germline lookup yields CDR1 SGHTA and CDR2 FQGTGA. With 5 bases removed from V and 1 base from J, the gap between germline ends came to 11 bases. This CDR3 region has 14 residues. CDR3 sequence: CASSPQGFQETQYF. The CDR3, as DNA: TGTGCCAGCAGCCCTCAGGGGTTCCAAGAGACCCAGTACTTC.

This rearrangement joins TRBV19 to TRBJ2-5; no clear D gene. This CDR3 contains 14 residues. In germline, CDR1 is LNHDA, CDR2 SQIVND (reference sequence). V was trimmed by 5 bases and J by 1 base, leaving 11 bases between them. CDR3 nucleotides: TGTGCCAGTAGTGTCTGGTGGCTCCAAGAGACCCAGTACTTC. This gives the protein CASSVWWLQETQYF.

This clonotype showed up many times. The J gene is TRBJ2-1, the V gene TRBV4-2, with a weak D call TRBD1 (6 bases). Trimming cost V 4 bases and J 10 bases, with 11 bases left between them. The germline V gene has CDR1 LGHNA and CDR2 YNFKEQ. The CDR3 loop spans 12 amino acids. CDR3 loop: CASSPDRTEQFF. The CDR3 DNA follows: TGTGCCAGCAGCCCCGACAGGACCGAGCAGTTCTTC.

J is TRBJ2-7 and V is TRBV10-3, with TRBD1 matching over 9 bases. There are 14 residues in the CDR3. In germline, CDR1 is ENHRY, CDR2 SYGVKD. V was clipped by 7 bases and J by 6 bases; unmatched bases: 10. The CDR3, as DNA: TGTGCCATCAAACCGGGACAGGGCTTGGGCGAGCAGTACTTC. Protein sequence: CAIKPGQGLGEQYF.